This T cell receptor beta chain was captured in a study of glioma-infiltrating T cells. The CDR3 loop spans 14 amino acids. The V end lost 5 bases, the J end lost 8 bases, and 18 bases lay between the germline ends. Turning to this clonotype: The antigen remains undetermined.

TCR alpha and beta CDR3 regions were amplified from RNA using iRepertoire nested multiplex PCR. One entry per CDR3 protein results from TCRdb running MiXCR on the multiplex PCR reads. The table has around 130,000 distinct CDR3 sequences, about 25% seen once. Study observations and caveats: Very few CDR3 sequences were shared between tissue and blood. Above-expected tissue-blood divergence occurred in all gliomas, most in low-grade ones.

V is TRBV12-3 or TRBV12-4 and J is TRBJ1-2; a possible D gene is TRBD1 (6 bases). Sequenced material: glioma tissue, nonneoplastic brain tissue, or PBMCs (not recorded which). This sequence was found in a human donor with low-grade glioma or glioblastoma, undergoing nonglioma brain surgery, or in good health (not recorded which). CDR3 bases: TGTGCCAGCAGTAGGGGGGAAGACAGCTGGGGCTACACCTTC. This codes for CASSRGEDSWGYTF.